This is a list of T cell receptor beta chains from one sample in a study of T cell responses to AZD1222 COVID-19 vaccine. Clones were read by immunoSEQ multiplex PCR, and TCRdb kept only the in-frame ones, dropping some. The sample includes more than 100,000 clones, 85% to 95% of them seen just once. This specimen was peripheral blood, taken 28 days after the second AZD1222 dose. The receptor source for this set is an adult who received the AZD1222 COVID-19 vaccine. Each CDR3 is given with its conserved first and last residue. Each record gives: J gene, clone size, V gene, D gene, CDR3 DNA, CDR3 protein. The D gene is left open where the match is weak. Where a row states a size, it is once, few, many or the class of an expanded clone; other rows omit it.

TRBJ2-3,-,TRBV18,TRBD2,TGTGCCAGCTCACCACTCCGGACTAGCGGGGGAACAGATACGCAGTATTTT,CASSPLRTSGGTDTQYF
TRBJ2-1,-,TRBV4-1,TRBD2,TGCGCCAGCAGCCCACGACAATCCCGACTAGCGGGAGAAAATGAGCAGTTCTTC,CASSPRQSRLAGENEQFF
TRBJ2-1,-,TRBV20-1,TRBD2,TGCAGTGCTAGTGCTAGCGGGTCTACCCAGGTGGGGCAGTTCTTC,CSASASGSTQVGQFF
TRBJ2-4,-,TRBV5-1,-,TGCGCCAGCAGCTTGGCCCCCCGGGTGGCCAAAAACATTCAGTACTTC,CASSLAPRVAKNIQYF
TRBJ1-6,-,TRBV6-5,-,TGTGCCAGCAGTTACTCATGGGGCGATTCACCCCTCCACTTT,CASSYSWGDSPLHF
TRBJ2-7,once,TRBV4-3,TRBD2,TGCGCCAGCAGCCAAGATTTAGCGGGAGGAGGCGAGCAGTACTTC,CASSQDLAGGGEQYF
TRBJ1-5,-,TRBV7-8,-,TGTGCCAGCAGTTCGATCGAGGGGGATAATCAGCCCCAGCATTTT,CASSSIEGDNQPQHF
TRBJ2-2,-,TRBV18,-,TGTGCCAGCTCACCATCCCAGGCTCCACTGAACACCGGGGAGCTGTTTTTT,CASSPSQAPLNTGELFF
TRBJ2-3,-,TRBV9,-,TGTGCCAGCAGCCCCACCGGCGCACCAGATACGCAGTATTTT,CASSPTGAPDTQYF
TRBJ1-2,-,TRBV19,-,TGTGCCAGTAGTATCCTCACTGGTGGCTACACCTTC,CASSILTGGYTF
TRBJ1-1,-,TRBV6-1,-,TGTGCCAGCAGTGAGCCTTACAGGGACGATAGGGCAATCGGTGGCTTT,CASSEPYRDDRAIGGF
TRBJ2-3,-,TRBV18,-,TGTGCCAGCTCAGCAGATACGCAGTATTTT,CASSADTQYF
TRBJ2-7,-,TRBV3-1/TRBV3-2,-,TGTGCCAGCAGCCAAGAGGGGCATGGGGGGCAGCAGTACTTC,CASSQEGHGGQQYF
TRBJ2-1,-,TRBV4-1,-,TGCGCCAGCAGCCCCCCCCTCATGAGCTCCTACAATGAGCAGTTCTTC,CASSPPLMSSYNEQFF
TRBJ1-2,-,TRBV18,TRBD1,TGTGCCAGCTCACCACGGACAGGGGACGGCTACACCTTC,CASSPRTGDGYTF
TRBJ1-2,-,TRBV6-6,TRBD1,TGTGCCAGCAGAAAGACAGGGTATGGCTACACCTTC,CASRKTGYGYTF
TRBJ2-7,-,TRBV5-6,TRBD2,TGTGCCAGCAGCTTTATAGGCGGCGGGAGAAATTCCTACGAGCAGTACTTC,CASSFIGGGRNSYEQYF
TRBJ1-2,-,TRBV6-5,-,TGTGCCACAAGGGAACCCGGCAGCAACTATGGCTACACCTTC,CATREPGSNYGYTF
TRBJ2-1,-,TRBV7-2,-,TGTGCCAGCAGCTTAGCGTGGACTGACAATGAGCAGTTCTTC,CASSLAWTDNEQFF
TRBJ2-1,-,TRBV11-3,-,TGTGCCAGCAGCGGCAGGGTTTTTGAGCAGTTCTTC,CASSGRVFEQFF
TRBJ2-7,-,TRBV5-1,-,TGCGCCAGCAGCTCCGGCAGGGCGGTCTCCTACGAGCAGTACTTC,CASSSGRAVSYEQYF
TRBJ1-1,-,TRBV7-8,-,TGTGCCAGCAGCTTTTCAGGGAACACTGAAGCTTTCTTT,CASSFSGNTEAFF
TRBJ1-3,-,TRBV5-1,-,TGCGCCAGCAGCTTGGGGCTGTTTGGAAACACCATATATTTT,CASSLGLFGNTIYF
TRBJ1-3,-,TRBV7-3,-,TGTGCCAGCAGGAAGGGAGGGGCTCCCCTCTCTGGAAACACCATATATTTT,CASRKGGAPLSGNTIYF
TRBJ2-3,-,TRBV7-2,TRBD2,TGTGCCAGCAGCTTAGCCCGTCTAGCGGGAGGCTTAGATACGCAGTATTTT,CASSLARLAGGLDTQYF
TRBJ2-7,-,TRBV6-5,-,TGTGCCAGCAGTTCAGGACTCTTATCCTACGAGCAGTACTTC,CASSSGLLSYEQYF
TRBJ2-2,-,TRBV7-6,TRBD2,TGTGCCAGCAGCTACAGGACTAGCGGGGGGCCGCGTCCCCGGGAGCTGTTTTTT,CASSYRTSGGPRPRELFF
TRBJ2-4,-,TRBV19,TRBD1,TGTGCCAGTAGTCAGATTCGGACAGGTGCCAAAAACATTCAGTACTTC,CASSQIRTGAKNIQYF
TRBJ2-3,-,TRBV5-6,TRBD2,TGTGCCAGCAGCTTGGCCGGGACTAGCGGGAGTCCAGATACGCAGTATTTT,CASSLAGTSGSPDTQYF
TRBJ2-3,once,TRBV20-1,TRBD2,TGCAGTGCTAGTGGACTAGCGGGAGGGGTGGGAGATACGCAGTATTTT,CSASGLAGGVGDTQYF
TRBJ1-2,-,TRBV6-2/TRBV6-3,-,TGTGCCAGCAGTTATGAATTGGTGTCTGGCTACACCTTC,CASSYELVSGYTF
TRBJ2-7,-,TRBV7-8,TRBD2,TGTGCCAGCAGCTTTCGCGGGAGACCCTCTAACGAGCAGTACTTC,CASSFRGRPSNEQYF
TRBJ1-2,few,TRBV5-6,-,TGTGCCAGCAGCCGACCTGGGGGGAACCTTTATGGCTACACCTTC,CASSRPGGNLYGYTF
TRBJ1-6,-,TRBV5-1,-,TGCGCCAGCAGCTTGGTGTCGCAGACGGACCTCCACTTT,CASSLVSQTDLHF
TRBJ1-2,-,TRBV7-2,-,TGTGCCAGCAGCTTAAGACAGGGCTACACCTTC,CASSLRQGYTF
TRBJ1-5,-,TRBV21-1,-,TGTGCCAGCAGCAACCGGACAGTTAGCAATCAGCCCCAGCATTTT,CASSNRTVSNQPQHF
TRBJ1-1,-,TRBV20-1,-,TGCAGTGCTAGTGGAGGGCCCCCGAGGACTGAAGCTTTCTTT,CSASGGPPRTEAFF
TRBJ2-5,-,TRBV9,-,TGTGCCAGCAGCGTAGACGGGAATTTGGAGACCCAGTACTTC,CASSVDGNLETQYF
TRBJ2-1,-,TRBV30,-,TGTGCCTGTGGAGGGCAATACTCATACAATGAGCAGTTCTTC,CACGGQYSYNEQFF
TRBJ1-1,-,TRBV5-5,-,TGTGCCAGCAGCTTGGATACATTGAACACTGAAGCTTTCTTT,CASSLDTLNTEAFF
TRBJ1-2,-,TRBV2,-,TGTGCCAGCAGCCGATCGGGACCAAATAAATATGGCTACACCTTC,CASSRSGPNKYGYTF
TRBJ1-5,-,TRBV5-5,-,TGTGCCAGCAGCCGGGACACCAACAACGGCAATCAGCCCCAGCATTTT,CASSRDTNNGNQPQHF
TRBJ1-5,-,TRBV7-5,-,TGTGCCAGAAGCTTATGGGGAAAAAATCAGCCCCAGCATTTT,CARSLWGKNQPQHF